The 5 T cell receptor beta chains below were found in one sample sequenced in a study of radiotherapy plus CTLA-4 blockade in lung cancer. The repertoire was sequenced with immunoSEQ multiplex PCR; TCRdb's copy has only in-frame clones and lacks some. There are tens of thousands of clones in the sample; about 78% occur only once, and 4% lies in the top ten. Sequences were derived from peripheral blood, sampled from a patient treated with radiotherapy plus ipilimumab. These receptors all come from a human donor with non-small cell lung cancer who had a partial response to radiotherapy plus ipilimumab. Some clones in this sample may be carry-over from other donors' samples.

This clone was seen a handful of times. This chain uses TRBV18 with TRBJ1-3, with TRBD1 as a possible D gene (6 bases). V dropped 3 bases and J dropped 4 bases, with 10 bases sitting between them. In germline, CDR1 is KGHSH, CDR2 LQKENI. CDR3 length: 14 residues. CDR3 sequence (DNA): TGTGCCAGCTCACCCAGGACAGAGGGAAACACCATATATTTT. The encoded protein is CASSPRTEGNTIYF.

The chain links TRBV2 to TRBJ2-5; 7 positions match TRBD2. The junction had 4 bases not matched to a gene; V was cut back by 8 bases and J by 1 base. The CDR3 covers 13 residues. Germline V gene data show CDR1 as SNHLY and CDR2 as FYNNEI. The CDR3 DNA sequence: TGTGCCAGCGGGGGAGGGTCCCAAGAGACCCAGTACTTC. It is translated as CASGGGSQETQYF.

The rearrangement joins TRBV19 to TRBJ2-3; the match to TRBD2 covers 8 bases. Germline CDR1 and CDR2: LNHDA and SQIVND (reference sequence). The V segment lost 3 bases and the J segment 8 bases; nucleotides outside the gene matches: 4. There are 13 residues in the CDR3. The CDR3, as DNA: TGTGCCAGTAGTATGAGCGGGGGAGGTACGCAGTATTTT. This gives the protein CASSMSGGGTQYF.

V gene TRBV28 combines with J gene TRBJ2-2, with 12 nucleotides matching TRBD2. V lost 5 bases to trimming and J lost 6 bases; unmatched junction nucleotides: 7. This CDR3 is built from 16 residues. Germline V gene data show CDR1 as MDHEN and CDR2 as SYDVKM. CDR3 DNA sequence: TGTGCCAGCAGTCCGACTAGCGGGAGATTACCCGGGGAGCTGTTTTTT. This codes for CASSPTSGRLPGELFF.

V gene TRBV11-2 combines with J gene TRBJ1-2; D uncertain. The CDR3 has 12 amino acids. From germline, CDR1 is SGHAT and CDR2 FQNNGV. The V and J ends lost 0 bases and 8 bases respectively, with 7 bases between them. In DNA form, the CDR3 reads TGTGCCAGCAGCTTAGATCGGAGGGGCTACACCTTC. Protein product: CASSLDRRGYTF.